This T cell receptor (beta chain) was retrieved from a study of T cells in tumors after PD-1 blockade. Losses at the gene ends were 11 bases for V and 2 bases for J; bases not matched to a gene: 8. CDR3 length: 13 residues. Germline CDR1 ENHRY, CDR2 SYGVKD. Sequencing was performed with immunoSEQ multiplex PCR; in TCRdb, only in-frame clones are kept and a portion is missing. Of fewer than 55,000 clones listed, 81% are singletons. The clonotype comes from a human donor with basal cell carcinoma. The genes are TRBV10-3 and TRBJ1-2; 7 bases map to TRBD1. Sample: PBMCs, taken before anti-PD-1 treatment. As DNA, the CDR3 is TGTGCCTCAGGGGGGGAGCAGAACTATGGCTACACCTTC. The encoded protein is CASGGEQNYGYTF.